The 22 T cell receptor beta chains in this list originate from one sample, sequenced in a study of OX40 agonist ivuxolimab in advanced cancers. The method was immunoSEQ multiplex PCR; TCRdb's version includes in-frame clones alone and lacks a portion of them. The repertoire includes tens of thousands of clones, around 91% of them detected once, and under 0.4% sits in the top ten. The sample consisted of CD4+ or CD8+ T cells sorted from blood, taken in a trial of the OX40 agonist ivuxolimab. All receptors come from an adult with an advanced solid tumor such as melanoma, head and neck, liver or kidney cancer.

The chain combines TRBV29-1 with TRBJ2-7, with D possibly called TRBD1 or TRBD2 (5 bases each). CDR3 length equals 13 residues. Trimming shortened V by 7 bases and J by 0 bases, and 13 bases separated the two germline ends. Germline CDR1 and CDR2: SQVTM and ANQGSEA. CDR3 sequence reads: CSASGDPSYEQYF. CDR3 nucleotides: TGCAGCGCTAGTGGGGACCCCTCCTACGAGCAGTACTTC.

About this clone: This specimen includes other DNA sequences encoding the same CDR3. The rearrangement uses TRBV19 and TRBJ1-1; D gene unclear. V was pared by 3 bases and J by 1 base, with 6 bases between. This CDR3 region has 13 residues. CDR1 is LNHDA and CDR2 is SQIVND in the germline V gene (reference sequence). In DNA, the CDR3 is TGTGCCAGTAGTATCCGAGGGAACACTGAAGCTTTCTTT. This sequence encodes CASSIRGNTEAFF.

In its sample, this clone was seen once. The chain is built from TRBV11-3 and TRBJ2-3; 8 nucleotides align to TRBD2. CDR3 length: 18 residues. V lost 3 bases and J lost 5; bases outside the gene matches: 16. From germline, CDR1 is SGHNT and CDR2 YENEEA. The CDR3 spells CASSFQRGAGALVDTQYF. The CDR3 DNA is TGTGCCAGCAGCTTCCAGAGAGGAGCGGGAGCCCTCGTAGATACGCAGTATTTT.

This clone was detected only once. The genes are TRBV10-3 and TRBJ2-1; a weak D match, TRBD2 (6 bases). Germline values: CDR1 ENHRY, CDR2 SYGVKD. V lost 10 bases and J 5 bases, leaving 12 bases between the germline ends. The CDR3 extends over 12 amino acids. CDR3 coding DNA: TGTGCCACGACCCGGGGGAACAATGAGCAGTTCTTC. The encoded protein is CATTRGNNEQFF.

The chain combines TRBV4-1 with TRBJ2-5; TRBD1 or TRBD2 may be the D gene (5 bases each). CDR3 length equals 13 residues. V lost 4 bases and J 1 base, leaving 7 bases between the germline ends. Looked up from germline, CDR1 is MGHRA and CDR2 is YSYEKL. The CDR3 DNA follows: TGCGCCAGCAGCCGGGGACCCCAAGAGACCCAGTACTTC. It encodes CASSRGPQETQYF.

This chain uses TRBV5-1 with TRBJ1-5; 8 nucleotides agree with TRBD1. Trimming removed 3 bases from V and 4 bases from J; junction bases left unmatched: 6. This CDR3 comprises 15 residues. Germline CDR1 is SGHRS and CDR2 is YFSETQ. The CDR3 region has the DNA TGCGCCAGCAGCTCGACAGGGGAACCAAATCAGCCCCAGCATTTT. Translating it yields CASSSTGEPNQPQHF. Supplemented by reference TRBV5-1 and TRBJ1-5, the full variable domain reads KAGVTQTPRYLIKTRGQQVTLSCSPISGHRSVSWYQQTPGQGLQFLFEYFSETQRNKGNFPGRFSGRQFSNSRSEMNVSTLELGDSALYLCASSSTGEPNQPQHFGDGTRLSIL.

The chain has TRBV7-7 and TRBJ2-5; 8 nucleotides agree with TRBD1. V was pared by 5 bases and J by 5 bases, with 13 bases of the junction left unmatched. Germline CDR1 and CDR2: SSHAT and FNYEAQ (reference sequence). The CDR3 has 16 residues. For the CDR3, the DNA is TGTGCCAGCAGCCCCGTCGGGGCAGGGGGCAGGGAGACCCAGTACTTC. This encodes CASSPVGAGGRETQYF.

V and J are TRBV11-3 and TRBJ2-5, with 13 bases identical to TRBD2. The CDR3 has 16 amino acids. With V trimmed by 5 bases and J by 5 bases, 8 bases remained unmatched. Germline values: CDR1 SGHNT, CDR2 YENEEA. The CDR3 protein is CASSKRTSGSSETQYF. The CDR3 DNA is TGTGCCAGCAGCAAACGGACTAGCGGGAGTTCCGAGACCCAGTACTTC.

This chain links TRBV11-3 with TRBJ1-2, with 7 nucleotides matching TRBD1. The V segment lost 5 bases and the J segment 2 bases; nucleotides outside the gene matches: 8. The CDR3 is 15 amino acids. The V gene's germline CDR1 is SGHNT and CDR2 YENEEA. CDR3 bases: TGTGCCAGCAGCACTAACGGGGGACAGAACTATGGCTACACCTTC. Its translation is CASSTNGGQNYGYTF. Based on the CDR3 plus reference TRBV11-3 and TRBJ1-2, the full variable domain is EAGVVQSPRYKIIEKKQPVAFWCNPISGHNTLYWYLQNLGQGPELLIRYENEEAVDDSQLPKDRFSAERLKGVDSTLKIQPAELGDSAVYLCASSTNGGQNYGYTFGSGTRLTVV.

In this sample, this clone turned up a few times. The chain combines TRBV4-3 with TRBJ2-1, with 8 bases identical to TRBD2. Trimming removed 2 bases from V and 2 bases from J; junction bases left unmatched: 14. The CDR3 is made up of 19 amino acids. Germline V gene data show CDR1 as LGHNA and CDR2 as YSLEER. The CDR3 loop reads CASSQLPSAGLGPYNEQFF. The CDR3, as DNA: TGCGCCAGCAGCCAACTCCCGTCAGCGGGACTAGGTCCCTACAATGAGCAGTTCTTC.

The rearrangement uses TRBV2 and TRBJ1-2, with D unclear. The ends were cut back, 3 bases at V and 2 bases at J, with 7 bases in the middle. The CDR3 totals 13 residues. Germline V gene lookup returns CDR1 SNHLY and CDR2 FYNNEI. DNA for the CDR3: TGTGCCAGCAGTGAGTACGGGAACTATGGCTACACCTTC. Its protein product is CASSEYGNYGYTF.

The chain is built from TRBV10-3 and TRBJ2-5; maybe TRBD1 (6 bases). This CDR3 has 16 residues. V lost 0 bases to trimming and J lost 4 bases, with 15 bases between them. Germline V gene lookup returns CDR1 ENHRY and CDR2 SYGVKD. CDR3 loop: CAISESTRVGGETQYF. CDR3 DNA: TGTGCCATCAGTGAGTCGACCAGGGTAGGGGGAGAGACCCAGTACTTC.

This chain links TRBV19 with TRBJ1-1; tentative D call: TRBD1 (6 bases). Germline CDR1 is LNHDA and CDR2 is SQIVND (reference sequence). The ends were cut back, 3 bases at V and 3 bases at J, with 14 bases in the middle. The CDR3 is 15 residues long. The DNA of the CDR3 is TGTGCCAGTAGTATTCTTTGGGGGGCGGACACTGAAGCTTTCTTT. This gives the protein CASSILWGADTEAFF.

CDR3 loop: CASSTGLAGSYEQYF. The CDR3 DNA reads TGTGCCAGCAGCACGGGGTTAGCGGGATCCTACGAGCAGTACTTC. The chain links TRBV7-2 to TRBJ2-7; 8 nucleotides agree with TRBD2. V lost 5 bases, J lost 1 base, and 7 bases stayed unmatched. The CDR3 runs to 15 residues. Germline CDR1 is SGHTA and CDR2 is FQGNSA.

The V and J genes are TRBV19 and TRBJ2-2; D is perhaps TRBD1 or TRBD2 (5 bases each). V gave up 5 bases and J gave up 1 base, with 14 bases separating them. Germline assignment: CDR1 LNHDA and CDR2 SQIVND (reference sequence). This CDR3 has 16 residues. CDR3 residues: CASSAREGVNTGELFF. DNA of the CDR3: TGTGCCAGTAGTGCCCGGGAAGGGGTGAACACCGGGGAGCTGTTTTTT.

This sequence joins TRBV6-5 and TRBJ1-3; D possibly corresponds to TRBD1 (6 bases). Germline loops: CDR1 MNHEY, CDR2 SVGAGI. V lost 3 bases, J lost 1 base, and 13 bases lay in between. This CDR3 region has 16 residues. This CDR3 reads CASSYGGQGSGNTIYF. As DNA, the CDR3 is TGTGCCAGCAGTTATGGGGGGCAGGGATCTGGAAACACCATATATTTT.

V usage is TRBV11-2 and J usage is TRBJ1-4, with TRBD1 matching over 9 bases. Trimming cost V 5 bases and J 4 bases; bases outside gene matches: 5. The CDR3 consists of 15 residues. CDR1 is SGHAT and CDR2 is FQNNGV in the germline V gene. The CDR3 loop is CASSARDRVNEKLFF. DNA of the CDR3: TGTGCCAGCAGCGCCCGGGACAGGGTTAATGAAAAACTGTTTTTT.

This chain connects TRBV28 to TRBJ1-5; D perhaps matches TRBD1 (6 bases). Germline V gene data show CDR1 as MDHEN and CDR2 as SYDVKM. Trimming cost V 7 bases and J 2 bases, with 9 bases left between them. This CDR3 comprises 13 residues. The CDR3 reads CASIPGGNQPQHF. CDR3 sequence (DNA): TGTGCCAGCATTCCAGGGGGCAATCAGCCCCAGCATTTT.

This sequence joins TRBV13 and TRBJ1-1; 9 nucleotides match TRBD1. V lost 7 bases, J lost 1 base, and 7 bases stayed unmatched. The CDR3 sequence is 15 residues long. Germline CDR1 PRHDT, CDR2 FYEKMQ (reference sequence). The CDR3 DNA follows: TGTGCCAGCATCCCCGGGACAGGGCAGAACACTGAAGCTTTCTTT. Translation gives CASIPGTGQNTEAFF.

CDR3 residues: CASSYSWGQYSPLHF. In DNA, the CDR3 is TGTGCCAGCAGTTACTCGTGGGGGCAGTACTCACCCCTCCACTTT. The chain recombines TRBV6-5 with TRBJ1-6, with D tentatively TRBD1 (6 bases). Trimming took 0 bases from V and 10 from J, leaving 13 bases between them. The V gene's germline CDR1 is MNHEY and CDR2 SVGAGI. This CDR3 contains 15 residues.

V usage is TRBV5-4 and J usage is TRBJ2-3; 7 bases agree with TRBD2. The V gene's germline CDR1 is SGHNT and CDR2 YYREEE (reference sequence). CDR3 length: 14 residues. V gave up 3 bases and J gave up 5 bases; unmatched junction bases: 6. For the CDR3, the DNA is TGTGCCAGCAGCTCCCGGGACTATGGAGATACGCAGTATTTT. Translating it yields CASSSRDYGDTQYF.

V and J are TRBV27 and TRBJ2-5; weak D call: TRBD1 (5 bases). Germline CDR1 is MNHEY and CDR2 is SMNVEV (reference sequence). The V end lost 6 bases, the J end lost 5 bases, and 13 bases lay between the germline ends. CDR3 length: 13 residues. The CDR3 region is CASRLQARETQYF. Here the CDR3 DNA reads TGTGCCAGCAGATTACAGGCTCGGGAGACCCAGTACTTC.